This T cell receptor (beta chain) was observed in a study of blood T cells in healthy people across ages. Study-wide points: With donor CMV status unknown, expanded clonotype changes were possibly confounded. The study could not conclusively compare naive and antigen-experienced cells, given its unsorted PBMCs. A strong correlation was found between TCR beta diversity and the percentage of naive T cells.

PCR was performed a second time for roughly 7 to 11 cycles using a sample-barcoded 5' primer and a J-beta primer mix. TCRdb re-analysed the 5' RACE reads in MiXCR, keeping a single row per CDR3 protein. The sample contains 850,000 to 1,000,000 distinct CDR3 sequences, roughly half of which appear only once. This CDR3 has 14 residues. Germline assignment: CDR1 SQVTM and CDR2 ANQGSEA. V was pared by 3 bases and J by 3 bases, with 15 bases between. Every donor contributed 7.5 to 10 milliliters of peripheral blood by blood draw. This clonotype was counted between two and nine times. Its antigen is not identified.

The genes are TRBV29-1 and TRBJ2-7; TRBD1 is a possible D gene (5 bases). The sequence came from an older woman in good health. Sequenced: blood. This CDR3 is CSVEYPGQGYEQYF. The DNA of the CDR3 is TGCAGCGTTGAGTACCCCGGGCAGGGCTACGAGCAGTACTTC.